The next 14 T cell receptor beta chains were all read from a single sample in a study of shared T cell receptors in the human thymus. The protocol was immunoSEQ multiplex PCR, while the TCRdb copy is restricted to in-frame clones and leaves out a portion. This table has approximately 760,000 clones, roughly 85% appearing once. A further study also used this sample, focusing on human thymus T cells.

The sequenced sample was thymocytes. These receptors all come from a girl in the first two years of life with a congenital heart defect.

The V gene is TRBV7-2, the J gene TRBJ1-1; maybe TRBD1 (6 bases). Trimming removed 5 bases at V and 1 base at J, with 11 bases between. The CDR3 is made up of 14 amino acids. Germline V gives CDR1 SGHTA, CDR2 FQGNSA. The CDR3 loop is CASSITGRNTEAFF. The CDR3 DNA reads TGTGCCAGCAGCATAACAGGGAGGAACACTGAAGCTTTCTTT.

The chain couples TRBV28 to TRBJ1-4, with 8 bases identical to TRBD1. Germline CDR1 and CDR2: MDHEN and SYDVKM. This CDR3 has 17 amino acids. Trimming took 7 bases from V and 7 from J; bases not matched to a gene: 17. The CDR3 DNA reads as TGTGCCAGCACTCCCCGGACAGGGAGACGTCGGAGTGAAAAACTGTTTTTT. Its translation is CASTPRTGRRRSEKLFF.

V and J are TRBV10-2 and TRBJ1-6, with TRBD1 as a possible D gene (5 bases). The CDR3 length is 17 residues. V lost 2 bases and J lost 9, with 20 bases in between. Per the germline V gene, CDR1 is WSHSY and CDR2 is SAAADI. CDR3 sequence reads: CASSEPPDGQPLSPLHF. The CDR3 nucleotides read TGCGCCAGCAGTGAGCCACCCGACGGACAACCACTTTCACCCCTCCACTTT.

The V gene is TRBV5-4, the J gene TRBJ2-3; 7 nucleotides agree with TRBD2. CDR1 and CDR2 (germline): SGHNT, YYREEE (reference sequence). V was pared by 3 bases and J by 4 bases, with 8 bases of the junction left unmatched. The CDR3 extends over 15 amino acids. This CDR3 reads CASSYMTSRADTQYF. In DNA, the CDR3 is TGTGCCAGCAGCTACATGACTAGCCGCGCAGATACGCAGTATTTT.

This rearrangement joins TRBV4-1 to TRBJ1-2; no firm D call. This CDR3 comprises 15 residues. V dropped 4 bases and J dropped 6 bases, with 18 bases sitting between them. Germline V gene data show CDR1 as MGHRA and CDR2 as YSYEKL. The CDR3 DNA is TGCGCCAGCAGCCCACCCCGGGCCTCGGGGAATGGCTACACCTTC. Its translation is CASSPPRASGNGYTF.

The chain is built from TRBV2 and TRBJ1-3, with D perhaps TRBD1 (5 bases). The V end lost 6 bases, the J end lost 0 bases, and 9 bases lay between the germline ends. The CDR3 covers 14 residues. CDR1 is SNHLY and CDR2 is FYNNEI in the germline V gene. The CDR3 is CASRGQVSGNTIYF. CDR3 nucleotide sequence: TGTGCCAGCAGGGGGCAGGTCTCTGGAAACACCATATATTTT.

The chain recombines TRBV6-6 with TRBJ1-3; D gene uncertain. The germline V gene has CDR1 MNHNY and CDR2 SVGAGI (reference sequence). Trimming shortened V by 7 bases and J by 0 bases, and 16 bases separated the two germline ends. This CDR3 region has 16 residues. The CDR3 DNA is TGTGCCAGCATCCCGCCCCCCTTAGACTCTGGAAACACCATATATTTT. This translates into CASIPPPLDSGNTIYF.

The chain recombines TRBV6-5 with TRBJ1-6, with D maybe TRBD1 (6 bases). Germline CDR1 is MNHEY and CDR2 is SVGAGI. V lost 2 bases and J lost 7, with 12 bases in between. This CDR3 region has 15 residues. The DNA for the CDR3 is TGTGCCAGCAGTTACCAGGGGAAAACCAATTCACCCCTCCACTTT. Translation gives CASSYQGKTNSPLHF.

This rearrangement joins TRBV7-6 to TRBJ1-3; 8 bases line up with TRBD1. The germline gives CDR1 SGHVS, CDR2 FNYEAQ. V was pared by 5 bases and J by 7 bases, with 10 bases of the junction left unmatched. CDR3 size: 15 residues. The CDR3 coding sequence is TGTGCCAGCAGCCCGCGACAGGGGATGGGGAACACCATATATTTT. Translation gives CASSPRQGMGNTIYF.

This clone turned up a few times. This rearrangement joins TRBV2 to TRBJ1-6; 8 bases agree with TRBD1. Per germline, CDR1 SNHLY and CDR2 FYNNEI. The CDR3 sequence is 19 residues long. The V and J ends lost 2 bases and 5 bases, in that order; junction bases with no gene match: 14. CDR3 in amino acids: CASSESPSGQVKNNSPLHF. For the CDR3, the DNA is TGTGCCAGCAGTGAATCCCCTTCGGGACAGGTGAAAAATAATTCACCCCTCCACTTT. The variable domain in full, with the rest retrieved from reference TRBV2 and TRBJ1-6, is EPEVTQTPSHQVTQMGQEVILRCVPISNHLYFYWYRQILGQKVEFLVSFYNNEISEKSEIFDDQFSVERPDGSNFTLKIRSTKLEDSAMYFCASSESPSGQVKNNSPLHFGNGTRLTVT.

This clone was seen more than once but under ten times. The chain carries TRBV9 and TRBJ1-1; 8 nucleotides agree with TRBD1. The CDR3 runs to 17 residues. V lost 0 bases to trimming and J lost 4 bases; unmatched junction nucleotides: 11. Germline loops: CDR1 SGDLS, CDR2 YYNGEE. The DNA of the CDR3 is TGTGCCAGCAGCGTAGGACAGGGGCGAAGGTCGGGCACTGAAGCTTTCTTT. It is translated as CASSVGQGRRSGTEAFF.

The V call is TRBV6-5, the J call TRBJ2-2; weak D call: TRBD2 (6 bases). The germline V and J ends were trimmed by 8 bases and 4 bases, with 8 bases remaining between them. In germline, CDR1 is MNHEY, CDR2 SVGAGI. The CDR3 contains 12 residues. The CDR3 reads CASGGATGELFF. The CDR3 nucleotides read TGTGCCAGCGGAGGGGCCACCGGGGAGCTGTTTTTT.

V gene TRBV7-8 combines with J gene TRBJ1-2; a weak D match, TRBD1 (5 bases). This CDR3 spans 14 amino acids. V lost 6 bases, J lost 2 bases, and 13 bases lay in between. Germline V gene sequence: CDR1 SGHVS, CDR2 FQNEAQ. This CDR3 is CASSRGALNYGYTF. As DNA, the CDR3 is TGTGCCAGCAGTAGGGGTGCCTTAAACTATGGCTACACCTTC.

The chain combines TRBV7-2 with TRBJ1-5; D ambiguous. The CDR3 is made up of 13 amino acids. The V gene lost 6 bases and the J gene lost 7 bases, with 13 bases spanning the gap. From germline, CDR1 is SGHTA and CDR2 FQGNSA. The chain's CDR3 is CASSFTLGQPQHF. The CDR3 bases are TGTGCCAGCAGTTTTACCCTGGGCCAGCCCCAGCATTTT.